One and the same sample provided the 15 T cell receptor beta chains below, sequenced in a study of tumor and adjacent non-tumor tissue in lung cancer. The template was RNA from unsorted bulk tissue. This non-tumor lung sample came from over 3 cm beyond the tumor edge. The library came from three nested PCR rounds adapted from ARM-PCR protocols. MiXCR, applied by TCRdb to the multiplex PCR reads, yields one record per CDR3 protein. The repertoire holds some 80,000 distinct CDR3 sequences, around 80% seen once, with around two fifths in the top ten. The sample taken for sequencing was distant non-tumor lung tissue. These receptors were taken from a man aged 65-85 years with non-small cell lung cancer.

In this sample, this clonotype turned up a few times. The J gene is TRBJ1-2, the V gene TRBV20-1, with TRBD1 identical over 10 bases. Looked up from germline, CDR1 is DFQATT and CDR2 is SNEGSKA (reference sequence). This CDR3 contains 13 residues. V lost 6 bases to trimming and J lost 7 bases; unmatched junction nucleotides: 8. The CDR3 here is CSAKTGGSAGYTF. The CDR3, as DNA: TGCAGTGCCAAGACAGGGGGCTCGGCTGGCTACACCTTC.

CDR3 amino acids: CASSKGGKKQFF. In nucleotides, the CDR3 is TGTGCCAGCAGCAAAGGAGGGAAAAAGCAGTTCTTC. This sequence joins TRBV21-1 and TRBJ2-1; the DNA was not compared with TRBD2, the D call given in the table. TRBV21-1 is a pseudogene. The CDR3 is 12 amino acids.

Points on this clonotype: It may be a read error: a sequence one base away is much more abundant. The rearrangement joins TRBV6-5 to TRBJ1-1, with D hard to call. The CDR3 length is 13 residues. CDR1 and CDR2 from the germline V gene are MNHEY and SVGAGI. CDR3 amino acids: CASGYEAITEAFF. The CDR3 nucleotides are TGTGCCAGCGGTTACGAGGCGATCACTGAAGCTTTCTTT.

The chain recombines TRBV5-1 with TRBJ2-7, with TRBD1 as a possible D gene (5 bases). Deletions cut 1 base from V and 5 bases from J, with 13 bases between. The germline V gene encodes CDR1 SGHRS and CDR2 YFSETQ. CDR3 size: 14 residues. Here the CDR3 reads CASSLTEQGHEQYF. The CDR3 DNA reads TGCGCCAGCAGCTTGACGGAGCAGGGCCACGAGCAGTACTTC.

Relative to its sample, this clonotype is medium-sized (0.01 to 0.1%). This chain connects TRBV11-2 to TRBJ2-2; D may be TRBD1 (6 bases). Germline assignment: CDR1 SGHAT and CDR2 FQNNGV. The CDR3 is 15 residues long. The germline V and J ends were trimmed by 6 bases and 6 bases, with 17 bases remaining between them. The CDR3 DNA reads TGTGCCAGCAGGTACAGGGACCTAGTGGCCGGGGAGCTGTTTTTT. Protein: CASRYRDLVAGELFF.

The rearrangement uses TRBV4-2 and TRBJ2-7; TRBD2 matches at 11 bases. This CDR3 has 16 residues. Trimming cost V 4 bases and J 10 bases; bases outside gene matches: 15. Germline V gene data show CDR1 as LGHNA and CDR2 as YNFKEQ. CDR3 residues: CASSLGTSGPSFEQYF. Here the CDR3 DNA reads TGTGCCAGCAGCCTGGGGACTAGCGGTCCCTCCTTCGAACAGTACTTC.

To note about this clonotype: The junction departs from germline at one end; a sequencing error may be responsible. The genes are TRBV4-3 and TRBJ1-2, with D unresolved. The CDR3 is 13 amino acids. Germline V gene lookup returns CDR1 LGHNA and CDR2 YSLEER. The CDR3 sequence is CASSDVGGYGYTF. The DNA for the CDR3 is TGCGCCAGCAGCGATGTGGGCGGATATGGCTACACGTTC.

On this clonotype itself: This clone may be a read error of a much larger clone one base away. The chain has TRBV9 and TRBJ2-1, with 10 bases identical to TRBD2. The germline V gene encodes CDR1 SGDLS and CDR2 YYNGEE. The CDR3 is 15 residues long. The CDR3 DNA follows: TGTGCCATCAGCGCGGGGACTAGCGATTACAATGAGCAGTTCTTC. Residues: CAISAGTSDYNEQFF.

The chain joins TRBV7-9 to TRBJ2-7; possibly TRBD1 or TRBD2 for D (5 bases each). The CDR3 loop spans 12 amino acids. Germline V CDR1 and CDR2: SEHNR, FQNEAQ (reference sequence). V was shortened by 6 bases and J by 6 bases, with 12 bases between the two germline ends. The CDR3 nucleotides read TGTGCCAGCAGGTTCCCGAGGGGCGAGCAGTACTTC. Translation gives CASRFPRGEQYF.

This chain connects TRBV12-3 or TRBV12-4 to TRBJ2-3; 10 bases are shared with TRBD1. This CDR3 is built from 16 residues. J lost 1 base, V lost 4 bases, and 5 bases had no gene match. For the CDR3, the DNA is TGTGCCAGCAGTTCAGGGACAGGGGCATGCACAGATACGCAGTATTTT. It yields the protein CASSSGTGACTDTQYF.

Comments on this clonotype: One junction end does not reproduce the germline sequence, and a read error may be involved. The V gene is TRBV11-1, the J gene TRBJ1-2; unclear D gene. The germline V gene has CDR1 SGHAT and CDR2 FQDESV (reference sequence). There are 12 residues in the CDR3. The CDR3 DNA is TGTACCAGTGGCTTATACAGATATGGCTACACCTTC. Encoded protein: CTSGLYRYGYTF.

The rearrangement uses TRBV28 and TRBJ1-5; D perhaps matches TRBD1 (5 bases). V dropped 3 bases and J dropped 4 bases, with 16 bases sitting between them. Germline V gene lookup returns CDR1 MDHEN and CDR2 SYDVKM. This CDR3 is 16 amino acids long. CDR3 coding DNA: TGTGCCAGCAGTTTCAGGGCCACGAGGAAGAATCAGCCCCAGCATTTT. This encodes CASSFRATRKNQPQHF.

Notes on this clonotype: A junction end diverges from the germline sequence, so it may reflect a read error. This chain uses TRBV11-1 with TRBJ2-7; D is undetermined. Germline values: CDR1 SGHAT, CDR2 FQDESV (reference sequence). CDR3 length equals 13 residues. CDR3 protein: CASSLFCGYEQYF. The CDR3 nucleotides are TGTGCCAGCAGCTTGTTTTGTGGATACGAACAGTACTTC. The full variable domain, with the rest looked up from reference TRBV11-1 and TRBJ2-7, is EAEVAQSPRYKITEKSQAVAFWCDPISGHATLYWYRQILGQGPELLVQFQDESVVDDSQLPKDRFSAERLKGVDSTLKIQPAELGDSAMYLCASSLFCGYEQYFGPGTRLTVT.

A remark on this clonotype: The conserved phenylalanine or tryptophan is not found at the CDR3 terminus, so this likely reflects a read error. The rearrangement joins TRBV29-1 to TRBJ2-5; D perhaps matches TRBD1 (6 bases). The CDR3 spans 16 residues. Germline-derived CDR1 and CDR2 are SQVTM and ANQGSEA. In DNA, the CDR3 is TGCAACGCCAAGCCCTACCTTCAGACAGGTCAAGAGACCCAGTACTCT. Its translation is CNAKPYLQTGQETQYS.

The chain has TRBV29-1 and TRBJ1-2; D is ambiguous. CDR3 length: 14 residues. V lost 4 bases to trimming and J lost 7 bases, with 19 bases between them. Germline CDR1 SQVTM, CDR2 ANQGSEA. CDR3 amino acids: CSVGTPLIRGGYTF. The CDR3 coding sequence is TGCAGCGTTGGGACCCCCTTAATTCGGGGTGGCTACACCTTC. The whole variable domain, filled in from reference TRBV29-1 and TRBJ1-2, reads SAVISQKPSRDICQRGTSLTIQCQVDSQVTMMFWYRQQPGQSLTLIATANQGSEATYESGFVIDKFPISRPNLTFSTLTVSNMSPEDSSIYLCSVGTPLIRGGYTFGSGTRLTVV.